The rows below give T cell receptor beta chains drawn from one sample of a study of post-analysis software for immune sequencing data. TCRdb re-called the PCR reads through MiXCR, storing one row per CDR3 protein. The table lists 750,000 to 950,000 distinct CDR3 sequences, approximately 50% of them singletons, with approximately 4.2% in the top ten. Sequenced sample: blood. Source of these receptors: a girl aged 10 to 17 with multiple sclerosis. The conserved cysteine and the conserved F or W are not part of the CDR3 here. Fields, in order: J gene, CDR3 length, V gene, CDR3 protein.

TRBJ2-3 | 13 | TRBV29-1 | SVEPGLAGTDTQY
- | 12 | TRBV28 | ASSHGTSRETQY
TRBJ2-1 | 12 | TRBV12-3/TRBV12-4 | ASFGTGLIGEQF
TRBJ2-7 | 10 | TRBV25-1 | ASSRGIYEQY
TRBJ2-1 | 10 | TRBV20-1 | SASGGLNEQF
TRBJ2-3 | 14 | TRBV4-1 | ASSQDRGAGTDTQY
TRBJ2-4 | 11 | TRBV7-9 | ASSLDGRNIQY
TRBJ2-3 | 13 | TRBV2 | ASRVSVGYTDTQY
TRBJ2-7 | 16 | TRBV5-1 | ASRPGQGAPVFTYEQY
TRBJ2-3 | 17 | TRBV3-1 | ASSGSQGGVSWDTDTQY
TRBJ2-2 | 12 | TRBV27 | ASSSTGATGELF
TRBJ2-5 | 13 | TRBV9 | ASSREPAGQETQY
TRBJ2-3 | 10 | TRBV7-9 | ASSLDSYTQY
TRBJ2-7 | 13 | TRBV12-3/TRBV12-4 | ASSLSPGGVATQY
TRBJ2-4 | 14 | TRBV2 | ASSTGLERAKNIQY
TRBJ2-7 | 14 | TRBV5-5 | ASSQDGASGPYEQY
TRBJ2-7 | 15 | TRBV9 | ASSVEGGPSGSYEQY
TRBJ2-3 | 14 | TRBV11-2 | ASRRTSGGAPHTQY
TRBJ2-1 | 12 | TRBV20-1 | SARDRGFYNEQF
TRBJ2-7 | 11 | TRBV5-1 | ASKGQGAYEQY
TRBJ2-5 | 10 | TRBV29-1 | SVGGSPRAQY
TRBJ1-3 | 12 | TRBV30 | AWTPSGMGSTIY
TRBJ2-3 | 12 | TRBV7-9 | ASAPTGGADTQY
TRBJ1-1 | 13 | TRBV5-1 | ASSLESRTNTEAF
TRBJ2-7 | 11 | TRBV20-1 | SAGDDRSYEQY
TRBJ2-3 | 10 | TRBV20-1 | SARVAADTQY
TRBJ2-3 | 14 | TRBV14 | ASSRIRGLRTDTQY
TRBJ2-5 | 11 | TRBV27 | ASSLLGKETQY
TRBJ2-3 | 13 | TRBV3-1 | ASSPSGTAADTQY
- | 15 | TRBV20-1 | SAAGLAGGLVRYEQY
TRBJ2-5 | 10 | TRBV3-1 | ASSQAEETQY
TRBJ2-1 | 11 | TRBV6-1 | ASSEMVGHEQF
TRBJ2-3 | 13 | TRBV20-1 | SARDTGHRTDTQY
TRBJ2-7 | 10 | TRBV29-1 | SVGTYGYEQY
TRBJ1-2 | 13 | TRBV5-1 | ASSSNSWDVYGYT
TRBJ2-1 | 12 | TRBV7-9 | ASSLAPGSNEQF
TRBJ2-1 | 13 | TRBV27 | ASSLRDRAYNEQF
TRBJ1-2 | 12 | TRBV5-1 | ASSLGTEGYGYT
- | 10 | TRBV29-1 | SVALQGYEQY
TRBJ1-2 | 9 | TRBV6-1 | ATEGLSGYT
TRBJ2-7 | 12 | TRBV7-2 | ASSLGDRDGEQY
TRBJ2-1 | 13 | TRBV15 | ATSETSGSSNEQF